The 21 T cell receptor beta chains below were found in one sample sequenced in a study of tumor-infiltrating lymphocytes in primary liver carcinoma. Constant-region priming of roughly 500 ng total RNA yielded TCR beta cDNA. Three nested multiplex PCR rounds, a slightly modified ARM-PCR, produced the libraries for TCR beta. Use of TRBV1-TRBV30 forward primers with a C-beta reverse primer characterized the first two PCR rounds, which lasted around 10 cycles each. TCRdb itself ran the multiplex PCR reads through MiXCR, one entry per CDR3 protein. The sample yields over 100,000 distinct CDR3 sequences, about two thirds seen once. Taking about 20-31 mg of unsorted bulk tissue, the authors co-extracted RNA and DNA. Sequencing was done on a sample of tumor-adjacent normal liver tissue. Every receptor here comes from a woman aged 60 to 75 with primary liver carcinoma and hepatitis B virus infection.

With respect to this clonotype: The junction shows a germline mismatch at one end, possibly a read error. The gene calls are TRBV5-8 and TRBJ2-7; D unclear. CDR1 and CDR2 from the germline V gene are SGHTS and YDEGEE. CDR3 length equals 11 residues. In nucleotides, the CDR3 is TGTGCCAGCAATCTATCCTACGAACAGTACTTC. Translating it yields CASNLSYEQYF.

The V call is TRBV6-5, the J call TRBJ2-3; D is unclear. V was cut by 7 bases and J by 7 bases, with 18 bases left in between. Germline CDR1 reads MNHEY; CDR2 reads SVGAGI. The CDR3 is made up of 14 amino acids. CDR3 bases: TGTGCCAGCATCAAATTATCGGAGTCATATACGCAGTATTTT. It yields the protein CASIKLSESYTQYF.

The sample holds a few counts of this clonotype. CDR3 bases: TGTGCCAGCACCCACGGGGGTTCCTACAGTGGGCAGTTCTTC. Translated: CASTHGGSYSGQFF. The chain links TRBV6-6 to TRBJ2-1, with a weak D call TRBD2 (6 bases). The germline gives CDR1 MNHNY, CDR2 SVGAGI (reference sequence). This CDR3 comprises 14 residues. The V end lost 7 bases, the J end lost 12 bases, and 22 bases lay between the germline ends.

Regarding this clonotype: This clone may be a read error of a much larger clone one base away. This chain joins TRBV6-5 and TRBJ1-2, with a possible D match to TRBD1 (6 bases). CDR1 and CDR2 from the germline V gene are MNHEY and SVGAGI. V lost 5 bases, J lost 2 bases, and 18 bases lay in between. The CDR3 is 16 amino acids. The CDR3 sequence is CASSHPFGDRNYGYTF. The CDR3 bases are TGTGCCAGCAGTCACCCCTTCGGAGACAGGAACTATGGCTACACCTTC.

This rearrangement joins TRBV7-9 to TRBJ2-1, with 7 bases aligning to TRBD2. The CDR3 length is 17 residues. V was pared by 5 bases and J by 2 bases, with 12 bases of the junction left unmatched. CDR1 is SEHNR and CDR2 is FQNEAQ in the germline V gene (reference sequence). CDR3 region: CASSTRGGEGPYNEQFF. CDR3 sequence (DNA): TGTGCCAGCAGCACAAGGGGTGGGGAGGGACCCTACAATGAGCAGTTCTTC.

The chain's CDR3 is CTNSLQTNSPLHF. CDR3 nucleotides: TGTACCAACAGCTTACAGACGAATTCACCCCTCCACTTT. J is TRBJ1-6 and V is TRBV7-9, with D hard to call. The CDR3 has 13 amino acids. Germline lookup yields CDR1 SEHNR and CDR2 FQNEAQ (reference sequence).

Comment on this clonotype: The junction departs from germline at one end; a sequencing error may be responsible. V usage is TRBV11-2 and J usage is TRBJ2-7, with 10 bases identical to TRBD1. This CDR3 is 15 amino acids long. Germline V lookup: CDR1 SGHAT, CDR2 FQNNGV. The CDR3 bases are TGTGCCAGCGGCTCTAGGGACAGGGGAAGGCACGAGCGGTATTTC. Protein sequence: CASGSRDRGRHERYF.

On this clonotype itself: This could be a read error, since a much larger clone is one nucleotide away. V gene TRBV30 combines with J gene TRBJ1-2; 9 bases map to TRBD1. This CDR3 has 16 residues. In germline, CDR1 is GTSNPN, CDR2 SVGIG (reference sequence). The CDR3 DNA reads as TGTGCCTGGTACAGGGGGCGGACGTCTCCCAACTATGGCTACATCTTC. Amino acid sequence: CAWYRGRTSPNYGYIF. Filled out from reference TRBV30 and TRBJ1-2, the complete variable domain reads SQTIHQWPATLVQPVGSPLSLECTVEGTSNPNLYWYRQAAGRGLQLLFYSVGIGQISSEVPQNLSASRPQDRQFILSSKKLLLSDSGFYLCAWYRGRTSPNYGYIFGSGTRLTVV.

This clonotype is medium-sized by share. This sequence joins TRBV11-1 and TRBJ2-7, with 9 positions matching TRBD1. This CDR3 has 17 residues. J lost 3 bases, V lost 0 bases, and 9 bases had no gene match. Germline-derived CDR1 and CDR2 are SGHAT and FQDESV (reference sequence). DNA of the CDR3: TGTGCCAGCAGCTTAGCACCTCCGACAGGGGGTTTCTACGAGCAGTACTTC. It specifies CASSLAPPTGGFYEQYF.

Points on this clonotype: A much larger clone sits a single nucleotide away, making a read error possible. The CDR3 sequence: CAWSSGRETWELFF. CDR3 in DNA: TGTGCCTGGAGTAGCGGGCGAGAGACCTGGGAGCTGTTTTTT. This rearrangement joins TRBV30 to TRBJ2-2, with a weak D call TRBD2 (6 bases). CDR1 is GTSNPN and CDR2 is SVGIG in the germline V gene (reference sequence). The V end was cut by 2 bases, the J end by 9 bases, with 16 bases between. The CDR3 is 14 residues long. Supplemented by reference TRBV30 and TRBJ2-2, the full variable domain reads SQTIHQWPATLVQPVGSPLSLECTVEGTSNPNLYWYRQAAGRGLQLLFYSVGIGQISSEVPQNLSASRPQDRQFILSSKKLLLSDSGFYLCAWSSGRETWELFFGEGSRLTVL.

The rearrangement joins TRBV6-1 to TRBJ2-1; the match to TRBD2 covers 7 bases. The junction had 9 bases not matched to a gene; V was cut back by 3 bases and J by 10 bases. Germline V CDR1 and CDR2: MNHNS, SASEGT. CDR3 length equals 14 residues. The CDR3 loop reads CASSEQRGVSEQFF. CDR3 DNA: TGTGCCAGCAGTGAGCAACGGGGGGTTTCCGAGCAGTTCTTC.

Of note for this clonotype: The germline gene is not matched at one end of the junction; a read error may be the cause. J is TRBJ2-1 and V is TRBV11-2; D ambiguous. The germline gives CDR1 SGHAT, CDR2 FQNNGV. This CDR3 is 17 amino acids long. This chain's CDR3 is CDSSLTPTTFLNGEQFF. The CDR3, as DNA: TGTGACAGCAGCTTAACCCCGACAACGTTCCTCAACGGTGAGCAGTTCTTC.

Notes on this clonotype: An end of the junction does not agree with germline; a read error may underlie this. J is TRBJ2-1 and V is TRBV5-5; possible D gene TRBD2, 6 bases. Per the germline V gene, CDR1 is SGHKS and CDR2 is YYEKEE (reference sequence). The CDR3 contains 15 residues. CDR3 bases: TGTGCCAGCAGCTTGCGCGGGGCTGAAACCAATGAACAGTTATTC. As protein: CASSLRGAETNEQLF.

The chain joins TRBV11-2 to TRBJ1-1, with 12 bases matching TRBD1. The germline V gene encodes CDR1 SGHAT and CDR2 FQNNGV. This CDR3 contains 15 residues. V was clipped by 10 bases and J by 4 bases; unmatched bases: 10. The CDR3 sequence is CANGGTGGKGTEAFF. The DNA for the CDR3 is TGTGCCAACGGAGGGACAGGGGGCAAGGGCACTGAAGCTTTCTTT.

Remarks on this clonotype: The junction does not match germline at one end; this may be a read error. This rearrangement joins TRBV11-3 to TRBJ1-1; TRBD1 agrees at 8 bases. CDR1 and CDR2 from the germline V gene are SGHNT and YENEEA. The CDR3 covers 14 residues. CDR3 bases: TGTGCCAGCGGCTTAGAAACAGGGGGCACTGAAGCTTTCTTT. Translated, it gives CASGLETGGTEAFF.

Of note for this clonotype: A much bigger clone sits one base away, suggesting this may be a read error. The genes are TRBV7-9 and TRBJ2-1; D gene uncertain. The CDR3 has 14 residues. Germline CDR1 reads SEHNR; CDR2 reads FQNEAQ (reference sequence). The CDR3 region has the DNA TGTGCCGGCAGCTTATTTTGGGAAGCCCCTGAGCAGTTCTTC. This encodes CAGSLFWEAPEQFF.

Notes on this clonotype: At one of its ends the junction is not consistent with the germline gene, which may arise from a read error. This chain connects TRBV12-3 or TRBV12-4 to TRBJ1-6; 7 bases match TRBD1. The CDR3 has 14 residues. DNA for the CDR3: TGTGCCCGCAGTCAGGGGGTCTATAATTCACCCCTCCACTTT. Translating gives CARSQGVYNSPLHF.

A few counts support this clonotype. One end of the junction fails to match germline, which may point to a read error. The V and J genes are TRBV11-2 and TRBJ2-2; D is possibly TRBD1 (6 bases). This CDR3 region has 17 residues. Looked up from germline, CDR1 is SGHAT and CDR2 is FQNNGV. The CDR3 nucleotides read TGTGCCAGCAGCCTCAGATCGGTTGGGGGCAGATCCGGGGAGCTGCTTTTT. Its translation: CASSLRSVGGRSGELLF.

Concerning this clonotype itself: Because the CDR3 is missing its conserved closing phenylalanine or tryptophan, this is likely a read error. The limits of the CDR3 on the DNA are not certain, so only TCRdb's listed CDR3 is given. This rearrangement joins TRBV28 to TRBJ2-1; the listed D gene, TRBD1, was not tested against the DNA. The CDR3 length equals 12 residues, ends included. Germline CDR1 is MDHEN and CDR2 is SYDVKM. CDR3 region: CANSLRETVRSL.

V gene TRBV5-1 combines with J gene TRBJ2-5; tentatively, D is TRBD2 (6 bases). Germline V gives CDR1 SGHRS, CDR2 YFSETQ. The V gene lost 3 bases and the J gene lost 4 bases, with 16 bases spanning the gap. The CDR3 spans 15 residues. The CDR3 coding sequence is TGCGCCAGCAGCTCAACTGGCGGGGCGAGAGAGACCCAGTACTTC. This encodes CASSSTGGARETQYF.

This clonotype has just one count. A much larger clone differs by one base, so this may be a read error. The gene calls are TRBV7-9 and TRBJ1-1, with unresolved D. The germline V and J ends were trimmed by 4 bases and 4 bases, with 7 bases remaining between them. The CDR3 sequence is 12 residues long. The V gene's germline CDR1 is SEHNR and CDR2 FQNEAQ (reference sequence). CDR3 nucleotide sequence: TGTGCCAGCAGCTGGGAAAGCACTGAAGCTTTCTTT. Translated, it gives CASSWESTEAFF.